A selection of T cell receptor beta chains follows, all from one sample in a study of T-cell memory formation after mild COVID-19. MiXCR was run by TCRdb on the 5' RACE reads, yielding one entry per CDR3 protein. The data hold about 14,000 distinct CDR3 sequences, with 15% to 20% observed a single time. The sample taken for sequencing was PBMCs or a T cell subset sorted from them (not recorded which). These receptors all stem from a man aged 18-30 years who had mild COVID-19 (a few samples of this study predate the infection). Cell type and time point are not known. Both conserved end residues are part of each CDR3. The D gene is left open where the match is weak. Rows may omit the clone size; those that give it use once, few, many or a size class.

TRBJ2-5	TRBV5-6	many	.	TGTGCCAGCAGCTTGGCCAGGGCATCACGGTCGGGTGGAGAGACCCAGTACTTC	CASSLARASRSGGETQYF
TRBJ1-1	TRBV20-1	.	TRBD1	TGCAGGGGGACAGCAATGAACACTGAAGCTTTCTTT	CRGTAMNTEAFF
TRBJ2-3	TRBV7-3	.	TRBD2	TGTGCCAGCAGCCCCGTTGGGAGGGTTGACACGCAGTATTTT	CASSPVGRVDTQYF
TRBJ1-2	TRBV11-1	.	.	TGTGCCAGCAGCGCCGCCTTCTATGGCTACACCTTC	CASSAAFYGYTF
TRBJ1-2	TRBV2	.	.	TGTGCCAGCCCCAGGGATCATAACTATGGCTACACCTTC	CASPRDHNYGYTF
TRBJ2-6	TRBV27	many	.	TGTGCCAGCAGCACCACCAGACTCTCTGGGGCCAACGTCCTGACTTTC	CASSTTRLSGANVLTF
TRBJ2-2	TRBV19	.	.	TGTGCCAGTCGGGGCCCCGCGAACACCGGGGAGCTGTTTTTT	CASRGPANTGELFF
TRBJ2-5	TRBV20-1	.	.	TGCAGTGCTCCAGTGCCTCTTCTATCAGAGACCCAGTACTTC	CSAPVPLLSETQYF
TRBJ1-1	TRBV10-1	many	.	TGCGCCAGCAGTGAGAAGCCAGGTGATTTGAACACTGAAGCTTTCTTT	CASSEKPGDLNTEAFF
TRBJ2-6	TRBV20-1	many	TRBD1	TGCAGTGCTAGAGCAGTGGGACAGAACTCTGGGGCCAACGTCCTGACTTTC	CSARAVGQNSGANVLTF
TRBJ2-5	TRBV27	medium-sized	TRBD2	TGTGCCAGCAGGACCTATAGCGGGGGGGCCCGGGAGACCCAGTACTTC	CASRTYSGGARETQYF
TRBJ1-2	TRBV7-2	many	.	TGTGCCAGCAGCTTGGGGGACGGCTATGGCTACACCTTC	CASSLGDGYGYTF
TRBJ2-7	TRBV4-1	many	TRBD2	TGCGCCAGCAGCCAAGTTCCAGCGGGGGGGCAATACGAGCAGTACTTC	CASSQVPAGGQYEQYF
TRBJ1-2	TRBV29-1	many	.	TGCAGCATCAATGGTGGGGCAGCCTATGGCTACACCTTC	CSINGGAAYGYTF
TRBJ1-3	TRBV12-3/TRBV12-4	.	.	TGTGCCAGCAGTTTAGGAAACACCATATATTTT	CASSLGNTIYF
TRBJ2-3	TRBV15	many	TRBD1	TGTGCCACCAGCAGGTCCACAGGGGTTTTGGATACGCAGTATTTT	CATSRSTGVLDTQYF
TRBJ1-2	TRBV10-3	few	.	TGTGCCATCAGCGGAACAATCCCCACTATGCGTGGCTACACCTTC	CAISGTIPTMRGYTF
TRBJ1-2	TRBV5-1	.	TRBD1	TGCGCCAGCAGCTTGGGCCCCCCGGGACAGGGTGGCTACACCTTC	CASSLGPPGQGGYTF
TRBJ1-2	TRBV4-1	many	TRBD1	TGCGCCAGCAGTCCGGGACAGCAACACTATGGCTACACCTTC	CASSPGQQHYGYTF
TRBJ1-2	TRBV7-9	many	.	TGTGCCAGCAGCTTAGGGTACCGCTATGGCTACACCTTC	CASSLGYRYGYTF
TRBJ2-2	TRBV7-3	.	.	TGTGCCAGCAGCTTATCAGGCCGGGCCGGGGAGCTGTTTTTT	CASSLSGRAGELFF
TRBJ1-2	TRBV7-2	many	TRBD1	TGTGCCAGCAGCCCAGGGGGTACCTATGGCTACACCTTC	CASSPGGTYGYTF
TRBJ1-1	TRBV28	.	.	TGTGCCAGCAGGCCGATGAACACTGAAGCTTTCTTT	CASRPMNTEAFF
TRBJ1-2	TRBV7-9	few	TRBD1	TGTGCCAGCAGCTTCCGACAGGGTATCAATAACTATGGCTACACCTTC	CASSFRQGINNYGYTF
TRBJ2-3	TRBV7-2	many	TRBD2	TGTGCCAGCAGCCCGCGCCTTAGCGGGGGGGCCGGTGTTACGCAGTATTTT	CASSPRLSGGAGVTQYF
TRBJ1-1	TRBV27	many	TRBD1	TGTGCCACCAGACCGACACAGGGGAGACTTACTGAAGCTTTCTTT	CATRPTQGRLTEAFF
TRBJ2-5	TRBV24-1	.	TRBD2	TGTGCCACCAGTGATCGTGCGGGGGGCCCGAAAGAGACCCAGTACTTC	CATSDRAGGPKETQYF
TRBJ1-5	TRBV10-2	.	.	TGCGCCAGCGTCGCGTCTACGAATCAGCCCCAGCATTTT	CASVASTNQPQHF
TRBJ2-7	TRBV6-6	.	.	TGTGCCAGCAGTTACTCGGTCGGGGTCGAGCAGTACTTC	CASSYSVGVEQYF
TRBJ2-5	TRBV7-6	many	.	TGTGCCAGCAGCCCAGAGGGTCCGGGCTTGATCCAAGAGACCCAGTACTTC	CASSPEGPGLIQETQYF
TRBJ2-5	TRBV18	few	.	TGTGCCAGCTCTCCGAAAAGGCGGCAAGAGACCCAGTACTTC	CASSPKRRQETQYF
TRBJ2-7	TRBV6-6	.	.	TGTGCCAGCACCGGGTCACCGAACTACGAGCAGTACTTC	CASTGSPNYEQYF
TRBJ1-1	TRBV5-6	few	.	TGTGCCAGCAGCTTGGTCGGACCCTTAGGCCCTAACACTGAAGCTTTCTTT	CASSLVGPLGPNTEAFF
TRBJ2-4	TRBV7-9	many	.	TGTGCCAGCAGCTCCACAGGAGGCAAAAACATTCAGTACTTC	CASSSTGGKNIQYF
TRBJ1-2	TRBV6-5	many	TRBD1	TGTGCCAGCAGTTACTTCCGGACAGGCTTCTATGGCTACACCTTC	CASSYFRTGFYGYTF
TRBJ2-1	TRBV15	few	.	TGTGCCACCAGTCTTACAGGTAACTACAATGAGCAGTTCTTC	CATSLTGNYNEQFF
TRBJ1-5	TRBV27	many	TRBD1	TGTGCCAGCCCCTTCCGGGACAGGGTTAATCAGCCCCAGCATTTT	CASPFRDRVNQPQHF
TRBJ2-3	TRBV5-6	.	TRBD2	TGTGCCAGCAGCCTACTAGCGGGGGAGAGCACAGATACGCAGTATTTT	CASSLLAGESTDTQYF
TRBJ1-2	TRBV19	few	TRBD1	TGTGCCAGTAGTATCCCCTCAGGGGGCATCTATGGCTACACCTTC	CASSIPSGGIYGYTF
TRBJ1-2	TRBV11-2	many	.	TGTGCCAGCAGCGGTACGCGGGGGCTGAACTATGGCTACACCTTC	CASSGTRGLNYGYTF